One sample yielded the 25 T cell receptor beta chains listed below, sequenced in a study of early T cells in non-severe SARS-CoV-2 infection. MiXCR was run by TCRdb on the 5' RACE reads, yielding one entry per CDR3 protein. The table has around 57,000 distinct CDR3 sequences, about an eighth seen once. Specimen: whole blood. These receptors all come from an adult who was a healthcare worker with PCR-confirmed SARS-CoV-2 infection or an uninfected control (not recorded which).

The chain joins TRBV14 to TRBJ2-3; possibly TRBD1 for D (6 bases). V lost 1 base and J lost 0, with 17 bases in between. Germline CDR1 is SGHDN and CDR2 is FVKESK. The CDR3 is 18 amino acids. This CDR3 reads CASSQVGTPPTSTDTQYF. The CDR3 DNA follows: TGTGCCAGCAGCCAAGTTGGGACACCCCCGACTAGCACAGATACGCAGTATTTT.

At least ten counts were recorded for this clonotype. The V and J genes are TRBV18 and TRBJ2-2, with D uncertain. V dropped 1 base and J dropped 0 bases, with 12 bases sitting between them. From germline, CDR1 is KGHSH and CDR2 LQKENI. The CDR3 has 17 amino acids. In DNA, the CDR3 is TGTGCCAGCTCACCACTGGCACCCGCCGCGAACACCGGGGAGCTGTTTTTT. It specifies CASSPLAPAANTGELFF.

Only a few counts were recorded for this clonotype. This chain links TRBV30 with TRBJ1-3; D is ambiguous. CDR3 length: 13 residues. CDR1 GTSNPN and CDR2 SVGIG come from the germline V gene (reference sequence). The V end lost 5 bases, the J end lost 0 bases, and 8 bases lay between the germline ends. Written as DNA, the CDR3 is TGTGCCTGGGCAGAGAGCTCTGGAAACACCATATATTTT. Protein sequence: CAWAESSGNTIYF.

This clonotype came up many times. The chain is built from TRBV4-3 and TRBJ2-2; the D gene is possibly TRBD1 (5 bases). CDR1 LGHNA and CDR2 YSLEER come from the germline V gene. V was clipped by 1 base and J by 0 bases, with 9 bases between them. This CDR3 contains 16 residues. CDR3 in DNA: TGCGCCAGCAGCCAAGTCGGCAGGGCGAACACCGGGGAGCTGTTTTTT. Its translation: CASSQVGRANTGELFF.

This clonotype occurred a few times. V and J are TRBV28 and TRBJ2-3; D possibly corresponds to TRBD1 (5 bases). Germline V lookup: CDR1 MDHEN, CDR2 SYDVKM. The CDR3 contains 13 residues. The germline V and J ends were trimmed by 3 bases and 4 bases, with 8 bases remaining between them. CDR3 region: CASSFRVADTQYF. The CDR3, as DNA: TGTGCCAGCAGTTTCAGGGTAGCAGATACGCAGTATTTT.

This clonotype showed up just a few times. The V gene is TRBV28, the J gene TRBJ1-2; TRBD1 might be the D (5 bases). V lost 5 bases, J lost 8 bases, and 15 bases lay in between. This CDR3 spans 13 amino acids. Germline CDR1 and CDR2: MDHEN and SYDVKM. CDR3 amino acids: CASSGDPLPGYTF. The CDR3, as DNA: TGTGCCAGCAGTGGGGACCCTCTCCCCGGCTACACCTTC.

The chain has TRBV3-1 and TRBJ2-1; D ambiguous. CDR1 and CDR2 from the germline V gene are LGHDT and YNNKEL (reference sequence). The CDR3 runs to 13 residues. V dropped 4 bases and J dropped 7 bases, with 11 bases sitting between them. The CDR3 nucleotides are TGTGCCAGCAGCCCTCATTGGGGAAATGAGCAGTTCTTC. This codes for CASSPHWGNEQFF.

In its sample, this clonotype was seen many times. The chain employs TRBV15 and TRBJ1-1; 7 nucleotides match TRBD1. V shed 8 bases, J shed 11 bases, and the junction held 8 bases outside the gene matches. CDR3 length: 11 residues. From germline, CDR1 is LNHNV and CDR2 YYDKDF (reference sequence). CDR3 amino acids: CATQQGFEAFF. The CDR3 nucleotides read TGTGCCACCCAACAGGGGTTCGAGGCTTTCTTT.

This clonotype was seen ten or more times. V and J are TRBV9 and TRBJ2-1; 11 positions match TRBD2. V lost 1 base, J lost 7 bases, and 4 bases stayed unmatched. CDR3 length: 15 amino acids. Germline V gene data show CDR1 as SGDLS and CDR2 as YYNGEE. In nucleotides, the CDR3 is TGTGCCAGCAGCGTAATTCCTAGCGGGGGGAATGAGCAGTTCTTC. As protein: CASSVIPSGGNEQFF.

This chain uses TRBV11-1 with TRBJ2-2; weak D call: TRBD1 (5 bases). The CDR3 loop spans 16 amino acids. V was shortened by 3 bases and J by 5 bases, with 16 bases between the two germline ends. The germline CDR1 and CDR2 sequences are SGHAT and FQDESV (reference sequence). The CDR3 sequence is CASSLGRVSGTGELFF. In DNA, the CDR3 is TGTGCCAGCAGCTTGGGCAGGGTATCTGGGACCGGGGAGCTGTTTTTT.

This clonotype was seen many times. For the CDR3, the DNA is TGTGCCAGCAGTTTCAGCGGGGGCTCCTACAATGAGCAGTTCTTC. Encoded protein: CASSFSGGSYNEQFF. The chain combines TRBV5-4 with TRBJ2-1; 8 nucleotides match TRBD2. Germline assignment: CDR1 SGHNT and CDR2 YYREEE (reference sequence). The CDR3 spans 15 residues. J lost 0 bases, V lost 5 bases, and 4 bases had no gene match.

This clonotype was seen ten or more times. V and J are TRBV19 and TRBJ1-5, with a tentative D call TRBD1 (5 bases). Germline V CDR1 and CDR2: LNHDA, SQIVND (reference sequence). CDR3 length: 17 amino acids. Trimming took off 3 bases at V and 0 bases at J, with 15 bases between the two ends. CDR3 bases: TGTGCCAGTAGTATTGACGCCAGGACATATAGCAATCAGCCCCAGCATTTT. It yields the protein CASSIDARTYSNQPQHF.

The chain employs TRBV20-1 and TRBJ2-1; 7 bases match TRBD1. Per germline, CDR1 DFQATT and CDR2 SNEGSKA (reference sequence). The CDR3 runs 17 residues. Trimming removed 3 bases from V and 0 bases from J; junction bases left unmatched: 11. CDR3 nucleotide sequence: TGCAGTGCTAGTCTCTTCCGTTCAGGGGGCTCCTACAATGAGCAGTTCTTC. This codes for CSASLFRSGGSYNEQFF.

This clonotype appeared many times. The genes are TRBV7-9 and TRBJ2-7; the match to TRBD1 covers 8 bases. From germline, CDR1 is SEHNR and CDR2 FQNEAQ (reference sequence). Losses at the gene ends were 5 bases for V and 6 bases for J; bases not matched to a gene: 3. The CDR3 totals 12 residues. This chain's CDR3 is CASSLDRGEQYF. The CDR3 bases are TGTGCCAGCAGCCTTGACAGGGGCGAGCAGTACTTC.

This clonotype has a count of ten or more. The chain joins TRBV4-1 to TRBJ2-5; either TRBD1 or TRBD2 may fit D (5 bases each). CDR3 length: 14 residues. With 4 bases removed from V and 5 bases from J, the gap between germline ends came to 14 bases. Germline V gene sequence: CDR1 MGHRA, CDR2 YSYEKL. CDR3 nucleotides: TGCGCCAGCAGCCCCGAACCCGAGGGGGAGACCCAGTACTTC. Protein sequence: CASSPEPEGETQYF.

Note on this clonotype: A read error may be the cause here, since a much bigger clone is one base away. This chain joins TRBV6-6 and TRBJ2-3; no firm D call. Germline V gives CDR1 MNHNY, CDR2 SVGAGI (reference sequence). This CDR3 spans 11 amino acids. CDR3: CASRYQDTQYF. The CDR3 DNA reads as TGTGCCAGCCGTTACCAGGATACGCAGTATTTT.

At least ten counts were recorded for this clonotype. This rearrangement joins TRBV9 to TRBJ2-3, with D possibly TRBD2 on 6 matching bases. The CDR3 has 15 residues. Germline CDR1 and CDR2: SGDLS and YYNGEE. V lost 0 bases to trimming and J lost 3 bases, with 11 bases between them. CDR3 DNA sequence: TGTGCCAGCAGCGTAGTCGGGGGACGGACAGATACGCAGTATTTT. As protein: CASSVVGGRTDTQYF.

This clonotype has more than one count but fewer than ten. The rearrangement joins TRBV5-1 to TRBJ2-4; D unclear. The CDR3 sequence is 14 residues long. The germline gives CDR1 SGHRS, CDR2 YFSETQ. V gave up 0 bases and J gave up 7 bases, with 11 bases separating them. This CDR3 is CASSLESETNIQYF. CDR3 DNA sequence: TGCGCCAGCAGCTTGGAAAGCGAAACCAACATTCAGTACTTC.

In the case of this clonotype: Just one base apart from a much larger clone, this may be a read error. The chain joins TRBV15 to TRBJ2-1; D not resolved. This CDR3 is 14 amino acids long. Deletions cut 3 bases from V and 8 bases from J, with 14 bases between. From germline, CDR1 is LNHNV and CDR2 YYDKDF (reference sequence). DNA of the CDR3: TGTGCCACCAGCAGCTGCTTGGCGAGGTATGAGCAGTTCTTC. Its protein product is CATSSCLARYEQFF.

This rearrangement joins TRBV7-3 to TRBJ1-3; 8 nucleotides align to TRBD1. Germline trimming cut 5 bases from V and 0 bases from J; bases unmatched to any gene: 3. The CDR3 loop spans 15 amino acids. Germline loops: CDR1 SGHTA, CDR2 FQGTGA. This CDR3 reads CASSVTGGSGNTIYF. The CDR3 nucleotides read TGTGCCAGCAGCGTTACAGGGGGCTCTGGAAACACCATATATTTT.

In this sample, this clonotype turned up many times. V usage is TRBV5-5 and J usage is TRBJ2-2, with D uncertain. There are 15 residues in the CDR3. Germline-derived CDR1 and CDR2 are SGHKS and YYEKEE (reference sequence). Deletions cut 0 bases from V and 2 bases from J, with 8 bases between. CDR3 protein: CASSLARSNTGELFF. Written as DNA, the CDR3 is TGTGCCAGCAGCTTGGCAAGGAGTAACACCGGGGAGCTGTTTTTT.

V is TRBV28 and J is TRBJ2-1, with 11 nucleotides matching TRBD1. Losses at the gene ends were 2 bases for V and 7 bases for J; bases not matched to a gene: 4. The CDR3 is 15 amino acids. Germline CDR1 MDHEN, CDR2 SYDVKM. The CDR3 DNA follows: TGTGCCAGCAGTTTAGCGGGACAGGGGGGGAATGAGCAGTTCTTC. This encodes CASSLAGQGGNEQFF.

V is TRBV29-1 and J is TRBJ2-3; 8 nucleotides line up with TRBD1. CDR1 is SQVTM and CDR2 is ANQGSEA in the germline V gene. The junction had 9 bases not matched to a gene; V was cut back by 6 bases and J by 4 bases. The CDR3 is 14 amino acids. The chain's CDR3 is CSVGTGLSSDTQYF. In nucleotides, the CDR3 is TGCAGCGTCGGGACAGGATTGTCCTCAGATACGCAGTATTTT.

The chain couples TRBV5-4 to TRBJ1-1; D not certain. Per the germline V gene, CDR1 is SGHNT and CDR2 is YYREEE (reference sequence). The CDR3 covers 14 residues. Trimming stripped 0 bases from V and 0 bases from J, with 6 bases between. The CDR3 DNA reads TGTGCCAGCAGCTTGGAAGTTATGAACACTGAAGCTTTCTTT. It is translated as CASSLEVMNTEAFF.

This clonotype was detected ten times or more. The chain is built from TRBV12-3 or TRBV12-4 and TRBJ2-2, with no clear D. This CDR3 has 12 residues. Trimming took off 2 bases at V and 7 bases at J, with 5 bases between the two ends. The CDR3 DNA reads TGTGCCAGCAGTTTAACGCGCGGGGAGCTGTTTTTT. It specifies CASSLTRGELFF.